The 16 T cell receptor beta chains below come from one sample, sequenced in a study of control samples from healthy donors and cancer patients. The data were produced by immunoSEQ multiplex PCR, yet TCRdb's version contains in-frame clones alone and is incomplete. The sample records about 100,000 clones, about 90% being singletons. Sample: blood. These TCRs come from a woman in her fifties or sixties in good health.

The rearrangement uses TRBV30 and TRBJ2-1; D remains ambiguous. This CDR3 is built from 15 residues. Trimming took 1 base from V and 0 from J, leaving 10 bases between them. CDR1 is GTSNPN, CDR2 SVGIG, per germline (reference sequence). The CDR3: CAWSGLPSSYNEQFF. Written as DNA, the CDR3 is TGTGCCTGGAGTGGTCTCCCCAGCTCCTACAATGAGCAGTTCTTC.

The V and J genes are TRBV7-3 and TRBJ2-3, with D possibly TRBD2 on 5 matching bases. V was cut by 2 bases and J by 1 base, with 10 bases left in between. CDR1 and CDR2 from the germline V gene are SGHTA and FQGTGA. This CDR3 contains 15 residues. The CDR3 DNA follows: TGTGCCAGCAGCTTAGTGGGAGCTGGCACAGATACGCAGTATTTT. It yields the protein CASSLVGAGTDTQYF.

The rearrangement links TRBV7-3 to TRBJ2-1, with TRBD2 identical over 13 bases. From germline, CDR1 is SGHTA and CDR2 FQGTGA. Germline trimming cut 1 base from V and 11 bases from J; bases unmatched to any gene: 2. The CDR3 length is 14 residues. CDR3 bases: TGTGCCAGCAGCTTAATGGGACTAGCGGGAAAGCAGTTCTTC. Encoded protein: CASSLMGLAGKQFF.

The chain couples TRBV9 to TRBJ1-2, with D uncertain. Germline V gives CDR1 SGDLS, CDR2 YYNGEE. V was clipped by 4 bases and J by 5 bases, with 15 bases between them. The CDR3 is made up of 14 amino acids. CDR3 loop: CASSNSPGGYGYTF. Written as DNA, the CDR3 is TGTGCCAGCAGCAACAGTCCCGGCGGATATGGCTACACCTTC.

The rearrangement joins TRBV2 to TRBJ2-7; TRBD1 is a possible D gene (6 bases). The V gene lost 3 bases and the J gene lost 2 bases, with 23 bases spanning the gap. The V gene's germline CDR1 is SNHLY and CDR2 FYNNEI. The CDR3 length is 18 residues. The CDR3 region has the DNA TGTGCCAGCAGTGATACTCCCGGGACAAGGATACTAACCTACGAGCAGTACTTC. Residues: CASSDTPGTRILTYEQYF.

The chain recombines TRBV21-1 with TRBJ2-3; the table's D call, TRBD2, has no DNA check behind it. TRBV21-1 is reported as a pseudogene. The length of the CDR3 is 19 residues. The CDR3 DNA reads TGTGCCAGCAGCTCGAAAAGGGGGCCGACTAGCGGGAGTAAAGATACGCAGTATTTT. Its protein is CASSSKRGPTSGSKDTQYF.

The chain couples TRBV7-9 to TRBJ1-4, with D uncertain. The CDR3 covers 15 residues. Trimming cost V 5 bases and J 4 bases, with 14 bases left between them. Per germline, CDR1 SEHNR and CDR2 FQNEAQ (reference sequence). The CDR3 DNA follows: TGTGCCAGCAGCAGGAGTCCAACTAATAATGAAAAACTGTTTTTT. Translation gives CASSRSPTNNEKLFF.

The chain employs TRBV9 and TRBJ2-1; 7 bases agree with TRBD2. The V segment lost 0 bases and the J segment 5 bases; nucleotides outside the gene matches: 17. The CDR3 runs to 19 residues. Per germline, CDR1 SGDLS and CDR2 YYNGEE. The CDR3 reads CASSVAPRYVAGKNNEQFF. The CDR3 DNA is TGTGCCAGCAGCGTAGCCCCACGGTATGTAGCGGGTAAAAACAATGAGCAGTTCTTC.

V and J are TRBV6-5 and TRBJ2-1; TRBD2 is a possible D gene (5 bases). This CDR3 spans 13 amino acids. V was pared by 8 bases and J by 4 bases, with 12 bases between. Germline CDR1 is MNHEY and CDR2 is SVGAGI. As DNA, the CDR3 is TGTGCCAGCGGGAGCGGACCGTACAATGAGCAGTTCTTC. This encodes CASGSGPYNEQFF.

This rearrangement joins TRBV29-1 to TRBJ2-1; 7 positions match TRBD1. Per the germline V gene, CDR1 is SQVTM and CDR2 is ANQGSEA. The length of the CDR3 is 12 residues. CDR3 residues: CVVGGEYNEQFF. The CDR3 DNA reads as TGCGTGGTAGGGGGCGAATACAATGAGCAGTTCTTC.

The rearrangement joins TRBV2 to TRBJ1-1; TRBD1 is a possible D gene (5 bases). V gave up 2 bases and J gave up 4 bases, with 8 bases separating them. Looked up from germline, CDR1 is SNHLY and CDR2 is FYNNEI. The CDR3 consists of 13 residues. The CDR3 loop is CASSEQGLTEAFF. DNA for the CDR3: TGTGCCAGCAGTGAACAGGGTCTCACTGAAGCTTTCTTT.

The chain uses TRBV5-5 and TRBJ2-7; D gene unclear. This CDR3 contains 15 residues. Germline CDR1 reads SGHKS; CDR2 reads YYEKEE (reference sequence). V was clipped by 4 bases and J by 4 bases, with 18 bases between them. In DNA form, the CDR3 reads TGTGCCAGCAGCCCCGAAACTAACACAGATTACGAGCAGTACGTC. It encodes CASSPETNTDYEQYV.

This clone was counted once. The chain employs TRBV30 and TRBJ2-5; D perhaps matches TRBD2 (6 bases). The germline V and J ends were trimmed by 1 base and 5 bases, with 11 bases remaining between them. CDR1 is GTSNPN, CDR2 SVGIG, per germline (reference sequence). The CDR3 has 13 residues. The CDR3 loop is CAWSGGGYETQYF. As DNA, the CDR3 is TGTGCCTGGAGTGGTGGGGGGTACGAGACCCAGTACTTC.

V and J are TRBV9 and TRBJ1-1; 11 nucleotides align to TRBD1. This CDR3 comprises 16 residues. Trimming removed 0 bases from V and 5 bases from J; junction bases left unmatched: 6. Germline lookup yields CDR1 SGDLS and CDR2 YYNGEE. Here the CDR3 reads CASSVARDRGSTEAFF. The CDR3 nucleotides read TGTGCCAGCAGCGTAGCCCGGGACAGGGGGTCGACTGAAGCTTTCTTT.

This clone was counted only a few times. The chain carries TRBV4-1 and TRBJ1-1; D not resolved. The CDR3 sequence is 15 residues long. The V end was cut by 1 base, the J end by 6 bases, with 15 bases between. Per germline, CDR1 MGHRA and CDR2 YSYEKL. CDR3 sequence: CASSQVAPRRAEAFF. Written as DNA, the CDR3 is TGCGCCAGCAGCCAAGTCGCCCCCCGGAGGGCTGAAGCTTTCTTT.

V gene TRBV11-2 combines with J gene TRBJ2-4; D is unresolved. The CDR3 runs 15 residues. V was pared by 6 bases and J by 5 bases, with 17 bases between. Germline V gene lookup returns CDR1 SGHAT and CDR2 FQNNGV. CDR3 DNA sequence: TGTGCCAGCAGAACCCTAAGAAGAACCCAAAACATTCAGTACTTC. It codes for CASRTLRRTQNIQYF.